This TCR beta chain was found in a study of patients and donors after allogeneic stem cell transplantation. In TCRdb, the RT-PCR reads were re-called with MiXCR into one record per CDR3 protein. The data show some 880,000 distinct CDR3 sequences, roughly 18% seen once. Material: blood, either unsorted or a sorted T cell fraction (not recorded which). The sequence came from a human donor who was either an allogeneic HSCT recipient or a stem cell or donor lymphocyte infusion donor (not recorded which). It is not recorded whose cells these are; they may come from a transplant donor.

The CDR3 is CASSQSGGRSGELFF. The DNA of the CDR3 is TGCGCCAGCAGCCAATCGGGGGGTAGGTCCGGGGAGCTGTTTTTT. The chain is built from TRBV4-3 and TRBJ2-2, with 7 nucleotides matching TRBD2. This CDR3 region has 15 residues. Germline CDR1 LGHNA, CDR2 YSLEER. J gave up 6 bases and V 2 bases, and 6 bases lay outside the gene matches.